This T cell receptor (beta chain) originates from a study of CD4 T cells in relation to SARS-CoV-2 and coronaviruses. About this clone: Its antigen is not known.

Unmatched junction bases numbered 8, after V lost 3 bases and J lost 4 bases. The CDR3 is 16 residues long. CDR1 and CDR2 (germline): KGHDR, SFDVKD. Unexposed donor CD4+ T cells date from about 2011-2018, before the COVID-19 pandemic. The cells were cultured for around ten days before CD4+ T cells were isolated. The data were produced by immunoSEQ multiplex PCR, yet TCRdb's version contains in-frame clones alone and is incomplete. Altogether 15,000 to 18,000 clones are present, around four fifths being singletons, with the ten largest covering roughly 24%. The chain couples TRBV24-1 to TRBJ2-5; 9 bases are a match to TRBD1. Sample: CD4+ T cells from PBMCs, cultured in vitro. The receptor's source is a human donor in good health. This chain's CDR3 is CATSDRQGGRRETQYF. CDR3 nucleotide sequence: TGTGCCACCAGTGATCGACAGGGGGGTAGAAGAGAGACCCAGTACTTC.